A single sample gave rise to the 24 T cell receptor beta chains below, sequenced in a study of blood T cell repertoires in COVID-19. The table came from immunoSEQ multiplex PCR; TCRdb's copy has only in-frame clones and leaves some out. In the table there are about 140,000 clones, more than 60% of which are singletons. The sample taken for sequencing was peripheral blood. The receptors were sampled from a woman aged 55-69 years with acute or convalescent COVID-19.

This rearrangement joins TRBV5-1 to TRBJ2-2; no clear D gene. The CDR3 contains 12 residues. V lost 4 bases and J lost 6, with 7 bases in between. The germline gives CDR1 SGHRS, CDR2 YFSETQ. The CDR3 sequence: CASSLYPGELFF. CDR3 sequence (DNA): TGCGCCAGCAGCCTTTATCCCGGGGAGCTGTTTTTT.

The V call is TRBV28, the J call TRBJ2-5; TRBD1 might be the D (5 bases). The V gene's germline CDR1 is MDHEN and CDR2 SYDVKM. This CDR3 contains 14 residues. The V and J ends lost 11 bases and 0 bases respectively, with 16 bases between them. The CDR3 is CAGQGLAHQETQYF. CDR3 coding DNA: TGTGCCGGTCAGGGTCTCGCCCACCAAGAGACCCAGTACTTC.

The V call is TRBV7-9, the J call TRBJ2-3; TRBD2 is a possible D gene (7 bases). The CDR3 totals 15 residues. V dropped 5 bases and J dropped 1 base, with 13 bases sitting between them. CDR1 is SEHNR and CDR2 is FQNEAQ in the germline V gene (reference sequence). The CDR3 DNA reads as TGTGCCAGCAGCCCTCAAGGGGGGGGCACAGATACGCAGTATTTT. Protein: CASSPQGGGTDTQYF. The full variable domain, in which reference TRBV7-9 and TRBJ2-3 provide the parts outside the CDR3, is DTGVSQNPRHKITKRGQNVTFRCDPISEHNRLYWYRQTLGQGPEFLTYFQNEAQLEKSRLLSDRFSAERPKGSFSTLEIQRTEQGDSAMYLCASSPQGGGTDTQYFGPGTRLTVL.

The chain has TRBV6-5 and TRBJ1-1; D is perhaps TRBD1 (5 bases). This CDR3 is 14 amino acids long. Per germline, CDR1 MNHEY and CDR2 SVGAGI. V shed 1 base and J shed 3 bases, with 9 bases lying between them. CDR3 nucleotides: TGTGCCAGCAGTTACTTTGGGGGGGACACTGAAGCTTTCTTT. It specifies CASSYFGGDTEAFF.

CDR3 amino acids: CAIFSGRSTDTQYF. CDR3 sequence (DNA): TGTGCCATCTTTAGCGGGAGGAGCACAGATACGCAGTATTTT. The chain joins TRBV28 to TRBJ2-3, with 10 bases identical to TRBD2. V shed 10 bases and J 0 bases; nucleotides not matched to a gene: 4. The CDR3 length is 14 residues. The germline V gene has CDR1 MDHEN and CDR2 SYDVKM.

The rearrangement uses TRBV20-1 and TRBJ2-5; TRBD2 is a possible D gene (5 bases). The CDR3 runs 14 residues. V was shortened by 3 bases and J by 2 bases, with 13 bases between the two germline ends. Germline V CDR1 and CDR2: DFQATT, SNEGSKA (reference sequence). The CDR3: CSASVAREQETQYF. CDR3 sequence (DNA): TGCAGTGCTAGTGTTGCCCGGGAACAAGAGACCCAGTACTTC.

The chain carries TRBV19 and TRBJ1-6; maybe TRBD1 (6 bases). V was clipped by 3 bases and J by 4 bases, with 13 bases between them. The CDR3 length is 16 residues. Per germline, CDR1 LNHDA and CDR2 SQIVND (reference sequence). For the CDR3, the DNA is TGTGCCAGTAGTATGATTGCAGGGGTTTATAATTCACCCCTCCACTTT. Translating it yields CASSMIAGVYNSPLHF.

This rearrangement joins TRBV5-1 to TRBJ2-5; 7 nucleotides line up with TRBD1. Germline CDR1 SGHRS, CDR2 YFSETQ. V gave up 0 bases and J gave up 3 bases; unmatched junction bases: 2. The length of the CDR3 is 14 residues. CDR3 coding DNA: TGCGCCAGCAGCTTGGCCACAGGGGAAGAGACCCAGTACTTC. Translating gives CASSLATGEETQYF. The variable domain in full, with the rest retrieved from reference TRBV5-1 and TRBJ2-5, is KAGVTQTPRYLIKTRGQQVTLSCSPISGHRSVSWYQQTPGQGLQFLFEYFSETQRNKGNFPGRFSGRQFSNSRSEMNVSTLELGDSALYLCASSLATGEETQYFGPGTRLLVL.

In DNA, the CDR3 is TGTGCCAGTAGTCTACCTCTGACCAGCGGGAGCAATGAGCAGTTCTTC. Translating it yields CASSLPLTSGSNEQFF. The chain joins TRBV19 to TRBJ2-1; 8 bases map to TRBD2. Per germline, CDR1 LNHDA and CDR2 SQIVND (reference sequence). The trim removed 5 bases at V and 6 bases at J, leaving 12 bases unmatched. This CDR3 is built from 16 residues.

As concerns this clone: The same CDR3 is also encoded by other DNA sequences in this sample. As DNA, the CDR3 is TGTGCCAGCAGCTTAGCGGGAACCTACAATGAGCAGTTCTTC. Amino acid sequence: CASSLAGTYNEQFF. This sequence joins TRBV11-3 and TRBJ2-1; D might be TRBD2 (5 bases). The V and J ends lost 1 base and 2 bases respectively, with 6 bases between them. The germline gives CDR1 SGHNT, CDR2 YENEEA. The length of the CDR3 is 14 residues.

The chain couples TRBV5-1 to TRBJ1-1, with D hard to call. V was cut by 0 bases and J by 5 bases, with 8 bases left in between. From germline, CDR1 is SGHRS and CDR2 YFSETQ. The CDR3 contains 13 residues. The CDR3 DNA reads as TGCGCCAGCAGCTTGGAAGTGAGGACTGAAGCTTTCTTT. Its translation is CASSLEVRTEAFF.

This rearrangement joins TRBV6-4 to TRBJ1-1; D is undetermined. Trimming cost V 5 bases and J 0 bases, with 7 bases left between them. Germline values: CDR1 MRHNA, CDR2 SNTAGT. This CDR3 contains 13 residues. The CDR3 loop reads CASSTYLNTEAFF. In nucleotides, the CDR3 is TGTGCCAGCAGTACCTACTTGAACACTGAAGCTTTCTTT.

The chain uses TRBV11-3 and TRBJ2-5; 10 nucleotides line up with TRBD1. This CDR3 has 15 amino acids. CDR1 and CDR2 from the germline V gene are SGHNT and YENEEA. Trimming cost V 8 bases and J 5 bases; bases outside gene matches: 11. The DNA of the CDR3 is TGTGCCAGCTCCCAAGGAGGACAGGGGGTGGAGACCCAGTACTTC. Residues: CASSQGGQGVETQYF.

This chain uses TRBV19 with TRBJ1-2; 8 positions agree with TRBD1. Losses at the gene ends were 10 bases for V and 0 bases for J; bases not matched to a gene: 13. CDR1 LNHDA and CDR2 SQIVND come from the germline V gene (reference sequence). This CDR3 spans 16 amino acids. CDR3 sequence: CATVSGGPSANYGYTF. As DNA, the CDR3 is TGTGCCACTGTTTCAGGGGGCCCCTCGGCTAACTATGGCTACACCTTC. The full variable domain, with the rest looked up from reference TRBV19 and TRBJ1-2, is DGGITQSPKYLFRKEGQNVTLSCEQNLNHDAMYWYRQDPGQGLRLIYYSQIVNDFQKGDIAEGYSVSREKKESFPLTVTSAQKNPTAFYLCATVSGGPSANYGYTFGSGTRLTVV.

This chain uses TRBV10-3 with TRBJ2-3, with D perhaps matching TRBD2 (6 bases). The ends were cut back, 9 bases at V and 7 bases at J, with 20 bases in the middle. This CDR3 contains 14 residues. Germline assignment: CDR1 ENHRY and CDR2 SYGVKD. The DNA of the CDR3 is TGTGCCATAACGCCCGGGACTGGGAGGTATACGCAGTATTTT. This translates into CAITPGTGRYTQYF.

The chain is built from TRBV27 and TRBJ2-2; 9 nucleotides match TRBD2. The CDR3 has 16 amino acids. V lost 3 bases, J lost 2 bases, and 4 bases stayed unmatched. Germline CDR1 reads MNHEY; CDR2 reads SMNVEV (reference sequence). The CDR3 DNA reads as TGTGCCAGCAGTTTCGGCGGGGGGGGAAACACCGGGGAGCTGTTTTTT. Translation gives CASSFGGGGNTGELFF.

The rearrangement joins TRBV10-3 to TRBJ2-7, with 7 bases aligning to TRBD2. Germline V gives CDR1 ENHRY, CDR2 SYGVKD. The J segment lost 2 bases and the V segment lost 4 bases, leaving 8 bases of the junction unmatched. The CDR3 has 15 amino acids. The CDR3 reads CAISVGGRLAYEQYF. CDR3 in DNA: TGTGCCATCAGTGTGGGAGGGCGCCTCGCCTACGAGCAGTACTTC.

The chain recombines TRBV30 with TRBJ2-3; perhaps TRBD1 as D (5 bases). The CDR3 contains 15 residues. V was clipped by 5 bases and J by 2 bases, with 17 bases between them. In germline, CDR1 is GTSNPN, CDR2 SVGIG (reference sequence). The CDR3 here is CAWHKGVGNTDTQYF. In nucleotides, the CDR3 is TGTGCCTGGCACAAAGGGGTTGGAAACACAGATACGCAGTATTTT.

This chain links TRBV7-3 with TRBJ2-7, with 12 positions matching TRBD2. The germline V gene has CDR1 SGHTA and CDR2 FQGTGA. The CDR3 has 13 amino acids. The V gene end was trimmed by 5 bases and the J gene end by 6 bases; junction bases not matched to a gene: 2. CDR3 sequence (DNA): TGTGCCAGCAGCGGACTAGCGGGAAGCGAGCAGTACTTC. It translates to CASSGLAGSEQYF.

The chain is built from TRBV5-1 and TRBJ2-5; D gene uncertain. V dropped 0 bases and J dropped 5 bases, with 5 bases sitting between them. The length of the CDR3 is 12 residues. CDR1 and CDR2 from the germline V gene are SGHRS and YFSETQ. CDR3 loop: CASSLAFETQYF. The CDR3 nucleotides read TGCGCCAGCAGCTTGGCCTTTGAGACCCAGTACTTC.

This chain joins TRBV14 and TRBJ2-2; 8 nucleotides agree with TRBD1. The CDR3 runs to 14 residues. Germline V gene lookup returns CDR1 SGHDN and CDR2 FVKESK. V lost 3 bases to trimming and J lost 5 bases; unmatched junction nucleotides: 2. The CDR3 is CASSHRGLTGELFF. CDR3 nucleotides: TGTGCCAGCAGCCACAGGGGGCTTACCGGGGAGCTGTTTTTT.

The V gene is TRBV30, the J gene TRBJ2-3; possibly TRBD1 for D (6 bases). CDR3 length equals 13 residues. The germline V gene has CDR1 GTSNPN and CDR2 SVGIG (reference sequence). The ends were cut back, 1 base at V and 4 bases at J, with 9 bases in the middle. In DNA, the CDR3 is TGTGCCTGGAGTGCAGGGGTGGCAGATACGCAGTATTTT. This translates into CAWSAGVADTQYF.

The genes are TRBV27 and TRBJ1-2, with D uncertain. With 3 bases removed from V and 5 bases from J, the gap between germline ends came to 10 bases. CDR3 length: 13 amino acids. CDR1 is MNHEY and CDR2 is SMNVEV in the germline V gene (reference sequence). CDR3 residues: CASSFPSGYGYTF. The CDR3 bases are TGTGCCAGCAGTTTCCCCAGTGGTTATGGCTACACCTTC.

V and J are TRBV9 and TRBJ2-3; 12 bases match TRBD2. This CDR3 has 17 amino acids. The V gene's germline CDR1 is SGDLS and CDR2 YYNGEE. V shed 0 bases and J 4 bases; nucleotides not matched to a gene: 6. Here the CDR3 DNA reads TGTGCCAGCAGCGTAGAGGCTAGCGGGAGGGCGGCAGATACGCAGTATTTT. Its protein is CASSVEASGRAADTQYF. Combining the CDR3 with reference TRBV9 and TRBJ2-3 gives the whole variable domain DSGVTQTPKHLITATGQRVTLRCSPRSGDLSVYWYQQSLDQGLQFLIQYYNGEERAKGNILERFSAQQFPDLHSELNLSSLELGDSALYFCASSVEASGRAADTQYFGPGTRLTVL.